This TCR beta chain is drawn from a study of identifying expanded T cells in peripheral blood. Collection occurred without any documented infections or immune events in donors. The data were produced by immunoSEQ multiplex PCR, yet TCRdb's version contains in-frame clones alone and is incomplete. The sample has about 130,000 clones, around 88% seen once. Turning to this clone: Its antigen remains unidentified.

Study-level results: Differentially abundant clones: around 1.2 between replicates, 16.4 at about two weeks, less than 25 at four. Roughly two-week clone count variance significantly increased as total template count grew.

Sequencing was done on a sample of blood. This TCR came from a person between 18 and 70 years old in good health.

The CDR3 region is CASSPQARTDTQYF. The CDR3, as DNA: TGTGCCAGTAGTCCTCAGGCCCGCACAGATACGCAGTATTTT. The chain is built from TRBV19 and TRBJ2-3; D is unclear. Deletions cut 5 bases from V and 1 base from J, with 10 bases between. The germline gives CDR1 LNHDA, CDR2 SQIVND (reference sequence). The CDR3 loop spans 14 amino acids.